The T cell receptor (beta chain) described here comes from a study of T cell responses to AZD1222 COVID-19 vaccine. V gave up 0 bases and J gave up 7 bases, with 9 bases separating them. The CDR3 length is 13 residues. The germline V gene encodes CDR1 WNHNN and CDR2 SYGVQD (reference sequence). Sequencing was performed with immunoSEQ multiplex PCR; in TCRdb, only in-frame clones are kept and a portion is missing. Of about 120,000 clones detected, around 89% appear once; the ten largest clones hold 6.5% to 7.5%. V usage is TRBV10-1 and J usage is TRBJ1-2; D gene uncertain. The clonotype originates from an adult who received the AZD1222 COVID-19 vaccine. The sample here was peripheral blood, taken 28 days after the second AZD1222 dose. The chain's CDR3 is CASSESLVRGYTF. In nucleotides, the CDR3 is TGCGCCAGCAGTGAGTCGCTGGTCCGTGGCTACACCTTC.